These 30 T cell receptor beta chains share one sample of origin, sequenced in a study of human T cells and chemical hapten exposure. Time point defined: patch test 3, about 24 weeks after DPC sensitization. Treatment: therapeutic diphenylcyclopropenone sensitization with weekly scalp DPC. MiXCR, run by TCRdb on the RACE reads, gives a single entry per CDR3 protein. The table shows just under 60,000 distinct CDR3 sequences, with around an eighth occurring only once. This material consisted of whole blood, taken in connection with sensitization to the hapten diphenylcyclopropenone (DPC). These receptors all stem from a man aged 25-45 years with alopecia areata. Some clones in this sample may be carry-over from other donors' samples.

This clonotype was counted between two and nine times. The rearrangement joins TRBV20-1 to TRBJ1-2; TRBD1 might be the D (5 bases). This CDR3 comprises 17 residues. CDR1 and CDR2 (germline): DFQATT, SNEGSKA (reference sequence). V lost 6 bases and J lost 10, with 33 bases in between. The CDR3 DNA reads TGCAGTGCCCAGAAGGTTTACCTCTCGCCCAGGGAGCGTATCTACACCTTC. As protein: CSAQKVYLSPRERIYTF.

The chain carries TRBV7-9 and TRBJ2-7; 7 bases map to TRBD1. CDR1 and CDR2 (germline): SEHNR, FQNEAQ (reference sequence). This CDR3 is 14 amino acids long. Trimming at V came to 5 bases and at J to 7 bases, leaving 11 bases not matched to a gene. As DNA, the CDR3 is TGTGCCAGCAGCCAGGGACAGACCCGGTCGGAGCAGTACTTC. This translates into CASSQGQTRSEQYF.

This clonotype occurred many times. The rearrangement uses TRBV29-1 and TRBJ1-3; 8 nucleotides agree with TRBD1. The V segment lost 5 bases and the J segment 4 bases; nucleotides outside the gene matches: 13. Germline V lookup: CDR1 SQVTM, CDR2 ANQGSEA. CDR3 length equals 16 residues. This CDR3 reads CSVNFQTGAGGNTIYF. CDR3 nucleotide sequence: TGCAGCGTTAACTTTCAGACAGGGGCGGGAGGAAACACCATATATTTT.

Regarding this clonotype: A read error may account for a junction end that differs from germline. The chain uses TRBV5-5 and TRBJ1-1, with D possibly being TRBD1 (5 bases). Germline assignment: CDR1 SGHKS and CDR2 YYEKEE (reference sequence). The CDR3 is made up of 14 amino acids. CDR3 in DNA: TGTGTCAGCAGCTTTCGCAGGGCAGACACTGAAGCTTTCTTT. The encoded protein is CVSSFRRADTEAFF.

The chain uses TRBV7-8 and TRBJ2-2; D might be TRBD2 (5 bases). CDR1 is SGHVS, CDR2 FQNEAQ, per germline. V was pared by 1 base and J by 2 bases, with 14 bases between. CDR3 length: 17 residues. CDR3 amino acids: CASSLVGGSYNTGELFF. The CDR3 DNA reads TGTGCCAGCAGCTTAGTTGGAGGCTCCTACAACACCGGGGAGCTGTTTTTT.

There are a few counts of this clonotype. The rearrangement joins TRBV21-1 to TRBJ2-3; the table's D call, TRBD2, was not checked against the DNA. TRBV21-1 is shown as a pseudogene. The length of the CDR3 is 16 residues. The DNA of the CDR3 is TGTGCCAGCAGCGGGATAGCGCTTGGCGGCCCGCATACGCAGTATTTT. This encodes CASSGIALGGPHTQYF.

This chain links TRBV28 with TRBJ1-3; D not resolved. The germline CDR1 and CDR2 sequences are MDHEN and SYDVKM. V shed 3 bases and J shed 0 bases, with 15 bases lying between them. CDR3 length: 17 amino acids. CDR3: CASSFPNPLNSGNTIYF. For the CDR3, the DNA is TGTGCCAGCAGTTTTCCCAACCCGCTGAACTCTGGAAACACCATATATTTT.

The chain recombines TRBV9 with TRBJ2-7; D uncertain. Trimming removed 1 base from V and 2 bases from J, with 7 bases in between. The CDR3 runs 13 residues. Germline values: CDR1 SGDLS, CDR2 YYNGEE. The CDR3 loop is CASSVTDTYEQYF. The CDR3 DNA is TGTGCCAGCAGCGTAACGGATACCTACGAGCAGTACTTC. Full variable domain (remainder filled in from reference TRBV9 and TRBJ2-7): DSGVTQTPKHLITATGQRVTLRCSPRSGDLSVYWYQQSLDQGLQFLIQYYNGEERAKGNILERFSAQQFPDLHSELNLSSLELGDSALYFCASSVTDTYEQYFGPGTRLTVT.

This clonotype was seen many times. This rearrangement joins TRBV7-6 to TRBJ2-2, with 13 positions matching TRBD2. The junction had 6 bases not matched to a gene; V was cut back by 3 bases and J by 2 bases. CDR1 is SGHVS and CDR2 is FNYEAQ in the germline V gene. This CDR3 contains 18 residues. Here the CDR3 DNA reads TGTGCCAGCAGCTTCCAGACTAGCGGGGGGCCCAACACCGGGGAGCTGTTTTTT. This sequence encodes CASSFQTSGGPNTGELFF. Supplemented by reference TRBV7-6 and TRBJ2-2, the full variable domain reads GAGVSQSPRYKVTKRGQDVALRCDPISGHVSLYWYRQALGQGPEFLTYFNYEAQQDKSGLPNDRFSAERPEGSISTLTIQRTEQRDSAMYRCASSFQTSGGPNTGELFFGEGSRLTVL.

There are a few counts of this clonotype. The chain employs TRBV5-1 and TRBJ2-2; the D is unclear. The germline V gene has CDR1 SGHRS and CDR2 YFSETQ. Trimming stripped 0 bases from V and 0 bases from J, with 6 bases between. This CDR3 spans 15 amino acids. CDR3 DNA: TGCGCCAGCAGCTTGGAGGATCCGAACACCGGGGAGCTGTTTTTT. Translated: CASSLEDPNTGELFF.

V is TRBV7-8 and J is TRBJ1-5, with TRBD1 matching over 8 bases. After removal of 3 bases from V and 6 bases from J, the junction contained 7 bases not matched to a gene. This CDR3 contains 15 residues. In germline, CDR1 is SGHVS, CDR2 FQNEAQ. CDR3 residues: CASSFSQGAGQPQHF. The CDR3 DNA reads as TGTGCCAGCAGCTTTAGCCAGGGGGCAGGTCAGCCCCAGCATTTT.

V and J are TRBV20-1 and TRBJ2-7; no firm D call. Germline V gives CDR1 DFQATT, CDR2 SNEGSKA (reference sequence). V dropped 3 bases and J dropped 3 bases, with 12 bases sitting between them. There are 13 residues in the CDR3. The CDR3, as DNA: TGCAGTGCTAGCGTCCGGGCCGGCTACGAGCAGTACTTC. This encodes CSASVRAGYEQYF.

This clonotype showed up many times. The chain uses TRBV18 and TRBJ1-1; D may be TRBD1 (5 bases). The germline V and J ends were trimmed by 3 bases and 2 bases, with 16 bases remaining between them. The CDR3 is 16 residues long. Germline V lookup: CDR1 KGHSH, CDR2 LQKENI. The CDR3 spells CASSPGPPGTNTEAFF. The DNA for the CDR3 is TGTGCCAGCTCACCTGGGCCGCCAGGGACCAACACTGAAGCTTTCTTT. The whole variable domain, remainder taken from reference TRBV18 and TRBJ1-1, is NAGVMQNPRHLVRRRGQEARLRCSPMKGHSHVYWYRQLPEEGLKFMVYLQKENIIDESGMPKERFSAEFPKEGPSILRIQQVVRGDSAAYFCASSPGPPGTNTEAFFGQGTRLTVV.

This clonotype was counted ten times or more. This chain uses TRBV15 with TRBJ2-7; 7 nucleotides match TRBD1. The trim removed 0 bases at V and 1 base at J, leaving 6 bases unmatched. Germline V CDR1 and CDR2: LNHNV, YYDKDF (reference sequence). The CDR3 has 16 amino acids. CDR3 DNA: TGTGCCACCAGCAGAGATCAGGGGGACAGATCCTACGAGCAGTACTTC. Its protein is CATSRDQGDRSYEQYF.

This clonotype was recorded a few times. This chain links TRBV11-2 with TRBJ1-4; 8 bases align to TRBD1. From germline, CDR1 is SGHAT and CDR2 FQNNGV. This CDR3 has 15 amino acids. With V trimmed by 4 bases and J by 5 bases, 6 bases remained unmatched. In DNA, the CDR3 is TGTGCCAGCAGCTCCCGACAGGGGCGGAATGAAAAACTGTTTTTT. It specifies CASSSRQGRNEKLFF.

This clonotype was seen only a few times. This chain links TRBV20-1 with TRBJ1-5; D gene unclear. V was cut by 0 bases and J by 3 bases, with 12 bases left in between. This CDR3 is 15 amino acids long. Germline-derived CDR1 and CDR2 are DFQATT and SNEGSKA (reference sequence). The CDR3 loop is CSAREDFSSNQPQHF. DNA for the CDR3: TGCAGTGCTAGAGAAGACTTTAGTTCCAATCAGCCCCAGCATTTT.

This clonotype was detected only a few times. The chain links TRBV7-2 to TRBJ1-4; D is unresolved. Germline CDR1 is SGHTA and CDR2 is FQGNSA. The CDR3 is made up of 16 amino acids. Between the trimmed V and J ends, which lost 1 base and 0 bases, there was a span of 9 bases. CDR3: CASSLDRPSTNEKLFF. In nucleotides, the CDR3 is TGTGCCAGCAGCTTAGACCGACCGTCAACTAATGAAAAACTGTTTTTT.

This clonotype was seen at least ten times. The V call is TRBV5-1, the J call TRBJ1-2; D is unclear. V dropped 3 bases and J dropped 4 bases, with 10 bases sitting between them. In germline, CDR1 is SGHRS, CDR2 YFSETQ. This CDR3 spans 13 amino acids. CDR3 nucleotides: TGCGCCAGCAGCTCGGACGTCTCCTATGGCTACACCTTC. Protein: CASSSDVSYGYTF.

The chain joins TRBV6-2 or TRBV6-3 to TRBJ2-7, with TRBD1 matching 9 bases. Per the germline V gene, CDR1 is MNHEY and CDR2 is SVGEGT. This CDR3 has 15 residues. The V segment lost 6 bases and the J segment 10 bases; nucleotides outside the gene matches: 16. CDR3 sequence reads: CASSRGQGDFLGQYF. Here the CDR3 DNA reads TGTGCCAGCAGCCGGGGACAGGGAGACTTCCTCGGACAGTACTTC.

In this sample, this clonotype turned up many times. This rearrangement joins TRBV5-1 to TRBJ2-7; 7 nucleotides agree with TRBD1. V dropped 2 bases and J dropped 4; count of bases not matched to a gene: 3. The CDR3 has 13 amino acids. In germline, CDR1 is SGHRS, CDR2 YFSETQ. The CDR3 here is CASSFRQGYEQYF. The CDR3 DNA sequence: TGCGCCAGCAGCTTCCGACAGGGATACGAGCAGTACTTC.

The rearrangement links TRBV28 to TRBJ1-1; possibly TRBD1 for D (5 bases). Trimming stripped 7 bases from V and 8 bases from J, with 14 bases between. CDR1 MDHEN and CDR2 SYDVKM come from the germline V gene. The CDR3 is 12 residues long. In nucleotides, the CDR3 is TGTGCCAGCACGCCAACCAACAGGGAAGCTTTCTTT. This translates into CASTPTNREAFF.

CDR3 DNA sequence: TGTGCCAGTAGTATAGTCGTCGGGAGTAACTATGGCTACACCTTC. It yields the protein CASSIVVGSNYGYTF. V gene TRBV19 combines with J gene TRBJ1-2; D uncertain. The V end was cut by 1 base, the J end by 1 base, with 10 bases between. Germline V gene data show CDR1 as LNHDA and CDR2 as SQIVND (reference sequence). The CDR3 is made up of 15 amino acids. The full variable domain, in which reference TRBV19 and TRBJ1-2 provide the parts outside the CDR3, is DGGITQSPKYLFRKEGQNVTLSCEQNLNHDAMYWYRQDPGQGLRLIYYSQIVNDFQKGDIAEGYSVSREKKESFPLTVTSAQKNPTAFYLCASSIVVGSNYGYTFGSGTRLTVV.

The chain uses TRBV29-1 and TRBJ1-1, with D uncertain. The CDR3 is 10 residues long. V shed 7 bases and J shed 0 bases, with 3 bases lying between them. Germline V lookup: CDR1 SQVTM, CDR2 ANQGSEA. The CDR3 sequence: CSALNTEAFF. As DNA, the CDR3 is TGCAGCGCCTTGAACACTGAAGCTTTCTTT.

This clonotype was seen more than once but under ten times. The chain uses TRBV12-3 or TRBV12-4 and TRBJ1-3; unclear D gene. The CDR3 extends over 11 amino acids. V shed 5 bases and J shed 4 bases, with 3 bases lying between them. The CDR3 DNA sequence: TGTGCCAGCAGTACAGGAAACACCATATATTTT. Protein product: CASSTGNTIYF.

CDR3 region: CASSNQQGAIYEQYF. CDR3 nucleotide sequence: TGTGCCAGCAGCAATCAACAGGGGGCAATCTACGAGCAGTACTTC. The chain couples TRBV28 to TRBJ2-7; 9 nucleotides agree with TRBD1. J was trimmed by 3 bases and V by 6 bases; bases with no gene match: 9. From germline, CDR1 is MDHEN and CDR2 SYDVKM. The CDR3 extends over 15 amino acids. Looking up the rest from reference TRBV28 and TRBJ2-7 gives the full variable domain: DVKVTQSSRYLVKRTGEKVFLECVQDMDHENMFWYRQDPGLGLRLIYFSYDVKMKEKGDIPEGYSVSREKKERFSLILESASTNQTSMYLCASSNQQGAIYEQYFGPGTRLTVT.

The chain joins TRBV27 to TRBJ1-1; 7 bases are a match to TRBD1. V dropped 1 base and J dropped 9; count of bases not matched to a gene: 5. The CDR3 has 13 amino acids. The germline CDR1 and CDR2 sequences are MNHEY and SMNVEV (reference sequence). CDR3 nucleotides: TGTGCCAGCAGTTTATTGGGACAGCCTAAAGCTTTCTTT. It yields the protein CASSLLGQPKAFF.

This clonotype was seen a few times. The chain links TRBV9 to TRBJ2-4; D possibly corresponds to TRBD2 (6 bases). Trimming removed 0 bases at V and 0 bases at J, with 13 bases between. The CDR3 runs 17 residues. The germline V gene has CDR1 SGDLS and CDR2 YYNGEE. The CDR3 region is CASSVGGGALAKNIQYF. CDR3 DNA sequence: TGTGCCAGCAGCGTAGGTGGAGGGGCCTTAGCCAAAAACATTCAGTACTTC.

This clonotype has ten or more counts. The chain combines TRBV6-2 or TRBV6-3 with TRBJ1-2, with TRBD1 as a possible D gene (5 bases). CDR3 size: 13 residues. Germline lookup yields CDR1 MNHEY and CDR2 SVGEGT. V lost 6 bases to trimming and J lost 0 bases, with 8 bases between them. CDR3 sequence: CASSQGANYGYTF. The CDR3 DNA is TGTGCCAGCAGCCAAGGGGCTAACTATGGCTACACCTTC.

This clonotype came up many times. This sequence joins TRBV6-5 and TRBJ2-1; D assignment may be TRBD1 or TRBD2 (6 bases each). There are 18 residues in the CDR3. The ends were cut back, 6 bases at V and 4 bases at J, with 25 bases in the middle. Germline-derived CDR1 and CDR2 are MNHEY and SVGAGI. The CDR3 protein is CASRMGGQEGLSYNEQFF. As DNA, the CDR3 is TGTGCCAGCAGAATGGGGGGCCAAGAGGGGCTTTCGTACAATGAGCAGTTCTTC.

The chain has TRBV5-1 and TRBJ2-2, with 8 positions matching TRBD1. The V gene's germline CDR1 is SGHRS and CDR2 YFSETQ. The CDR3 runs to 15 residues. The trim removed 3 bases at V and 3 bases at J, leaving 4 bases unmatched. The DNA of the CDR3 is TGCGCCAGCAGCTGGACAGGGTCGGACACCGGGGAGCTGTTTTTT. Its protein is CASSWTGSDTGELFF.